This entry lists 7 T cell receptor beta chains sequenced from one sample in a study of control samples from healthy donors and cancer patients. Sequencing was performed with immunoSEQ multiplex PCR; in TCRdb, only in-frame clones are kept and a portion is missing. The table has just over 50,000 clones, roughly 86% seen once. Sequenced: PBMCs. These receptors were taken from a man in his fifties or sixties with head and neck cancer.

The V call is TRBV20-1, the J call TRBJ2-3; TRBD1 agrees at 11 bases. The CDR3 loop spans 15 amino acids. CDR1 and CDR2 from the germline V gene are DFQATT and SNEGSKA (reference sequence). The V gene end was trimmed by 3 bases and the J gene end by 3 bases; junction bases not matched to a gene: 5. The CDR3 nucleotides read TGCAGTGCTAGTGGAGGACAGGGGGCAACAGATACGCAGTATTTT. It is translated as CSASGGQGATDTQYF.

This clone occurred a few times. V and J are TRBV5-4 and TRBJ2-5; no reliable D call. Between the trimmed V and J ends, which lost 4 bases and 0 bases, there was a span of 7 bases. The length of the CDR3 is 13 residues. Germline V gene data show CDR1 as SGHNT and CDR2 as YYREEE (reference sequence). The CDR3 DNA reads as TGTGCCAGCAGCCGTAGCTACCAAGAGACCCAGTACTTC. Translation gives CASSRSYQETQYF.

V gene TRBV19 combines with J gene TRBJ1-3; D unresolved. The CDR3 consists of 16 residues. Looked up from germline, CDR1 is LNHDA and CDR2 is SQIVND (reference sequence). The V end lost 3 bases, the J end lost 2 bases, and 14 bases lay between the germline ends. This chain's CDR3 is CASSIGMGSAGNTIYF. CDR3 DNA: TGTGCCAGTAGTATCGGAATGGGGTCCGCTGGAAACACCATATATTTT.

CDR3 nucleotides: TGTGCCAGCAGCTTGGCGAAGTATGGCTACACCTTC. It yields the protein CASSLAKYGYTF. The rearrangement uses TRBV5-6 and TRBJ1-2; D remains ambiguous. Germline lookup yields CDR1 SGHDT and CDR2 YYEEEE. V was pared by 0 bases and J by 5 bases, with 5 bases between. This CDR3 comprises 12 residues.

The rearrangement links TRBV5-4 to TRBJ1-1, with 7 bases lining up with TRBD1. The CDR3 is 12 residues long. Germline V lookup: CDR1 SGHNT, CDR2 YYREEE (reference sequence). Germline trimming cut 5 bases from V and 5 bases from J; bases unmatched to any gene: 3. CDR3 in DNA: TGTGCCAGCAGACAGGGGAGGACTGAAGCTTTCTTT. Translating it yields CASRQGRTEAFF.

The V and J genes are TRBV19 and TRBJ1-1; 11 bases fit TRBD1. The junction had 4 bases not matched to a gene; V was cut back by 7 bases and J by 3 bases. The CDR3 has 14 residues. Germline loops: CDR1 LNHDA, CDR2 SQIVND (reference sequence). The CDR3 is CASTVGQGDTEAFF. Here the CDR3 DNA reads TGTGCCAGTACTGTGGGACAGGGGGACACTGAAGCTTTCTTT. Drawing the rest from reference TRBV19 and TRBJ1-1, the complete variable domain is DGGITQSPKYLFRKEGQNVTLSCEQNLNHDAMYWYRQDPGQGLRLIYYSQIVNDFQKGDIAEGYSVSREKKESFPLTVTSAQKNPTAFYLCASTVGQGDTEAFFGQGTRLTVV.

The chain links TRBV19 to TRBJ2-3, with 10 nucleotides matching TRBD2. Germline V CDR1 and CDR2: LNHDA, SQIVND (reference sequence). J was trimmed by 1 base and V by 6 bases; bases with no gene match: 10. This CDR3 region has 17 residues. CDR3 residues: CASRSGTGTSGTDTQYF. CDR3 nucleotides: TGTGCCAGTAGGTCCGGGACCGGGACTAGCGGCACAGATACGCAGTATTTT.